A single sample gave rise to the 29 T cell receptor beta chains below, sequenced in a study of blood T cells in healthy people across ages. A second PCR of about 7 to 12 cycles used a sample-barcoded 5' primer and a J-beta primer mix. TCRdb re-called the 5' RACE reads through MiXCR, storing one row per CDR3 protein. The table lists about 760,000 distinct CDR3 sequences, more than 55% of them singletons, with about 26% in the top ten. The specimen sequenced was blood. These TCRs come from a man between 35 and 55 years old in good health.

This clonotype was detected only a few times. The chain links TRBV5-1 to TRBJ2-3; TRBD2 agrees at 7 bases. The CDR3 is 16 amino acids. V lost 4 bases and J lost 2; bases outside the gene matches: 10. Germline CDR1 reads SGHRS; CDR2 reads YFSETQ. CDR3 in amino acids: CASSTEPRLATDTQYF. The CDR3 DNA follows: TGCGCCAGCAGCACCGAACCCCGACTAGCCACAGATACGCAGTATTTT.

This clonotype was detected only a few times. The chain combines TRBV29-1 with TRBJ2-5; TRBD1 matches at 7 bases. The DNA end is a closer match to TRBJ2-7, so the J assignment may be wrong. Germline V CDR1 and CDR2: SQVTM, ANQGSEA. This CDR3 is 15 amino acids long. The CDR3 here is CSVEGPQGRGDEQYF. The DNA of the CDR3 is TGCAGCGTTGAAGGTCCACAGGGGAGAGGCGACGAGCAGTACTTC.

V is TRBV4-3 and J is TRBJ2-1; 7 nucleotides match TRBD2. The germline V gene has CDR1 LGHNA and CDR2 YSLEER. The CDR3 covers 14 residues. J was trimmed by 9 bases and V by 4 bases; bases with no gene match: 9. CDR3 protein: CASSRTRWGSEQFF. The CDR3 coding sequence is TGCGCCAGCAGCCGGACTAGGTGGGGTAGTGAGCAGTTCTTC.

The CDR3 nucleotides are TGTGCCAGCAGCTCCCGGGATGGCTACACCTTC. It codes for CASSSRDGYTF. The chain couples TRBV9 to TRBJ1-2; D gene unclear. The germline V and J ends were trimmed by 4 bases and 6 bases, with 7 bases remaining between them. CDR3 size: 11 residues. Germline V gene sequence: CDR1 SGDLS, CDR2 YYNGEE. Complete variable domain (other parts from reference TRBV9 and TRBJ1-2): DSGVTQTPKHLITATGQRVTLRCSPRSGDLSVYWYQQSLDQGLQFLIQYYNGEERAKGNILERFSAQQFPDLHSELNLSSLELGDSALYFCASSSRDGYTFGSGTRLTVV.

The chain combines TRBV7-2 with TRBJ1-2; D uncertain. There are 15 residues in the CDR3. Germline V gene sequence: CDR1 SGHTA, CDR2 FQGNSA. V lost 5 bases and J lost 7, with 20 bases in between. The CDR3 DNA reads TGTGCCAGCAGCCCCTATCTTTCGGGAGGCGGTGGCTACACCTTC. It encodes CASSPYLSGGGGYTF.

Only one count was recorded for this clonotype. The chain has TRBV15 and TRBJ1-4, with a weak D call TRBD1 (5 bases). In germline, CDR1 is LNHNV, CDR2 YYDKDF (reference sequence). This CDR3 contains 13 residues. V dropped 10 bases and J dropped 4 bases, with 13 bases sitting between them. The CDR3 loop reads CASNTGNNEKLFF. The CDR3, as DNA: TGTGCCAGTAACACAGGAAATAATGAAAAACTGTTTTTT.

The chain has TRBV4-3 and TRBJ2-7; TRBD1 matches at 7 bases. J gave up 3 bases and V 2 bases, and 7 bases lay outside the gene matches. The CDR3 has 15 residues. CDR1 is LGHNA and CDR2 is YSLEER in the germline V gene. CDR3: CASSQQRDSYYEQYF. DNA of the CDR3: TGCGCCAGCAGCCAACAGAGGGACAGTTACTACGAGCAGTACTTC.

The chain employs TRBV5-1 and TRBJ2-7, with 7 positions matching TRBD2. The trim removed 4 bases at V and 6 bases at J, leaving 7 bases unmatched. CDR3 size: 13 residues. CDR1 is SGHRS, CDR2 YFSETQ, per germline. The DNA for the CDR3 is TGCGCCAGCAGCGCCCGGGAGGACGGCGAGCAGTACTTC. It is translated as CASSAREDGEQYF.

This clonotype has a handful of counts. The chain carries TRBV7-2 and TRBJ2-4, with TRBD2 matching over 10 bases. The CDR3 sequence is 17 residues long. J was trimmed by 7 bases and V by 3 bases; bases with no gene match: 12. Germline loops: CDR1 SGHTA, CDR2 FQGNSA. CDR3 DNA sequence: TGTGCCAGCAGCTTTTCTATTAGCGGGAGGCCCGGGAACATTCAGTACTTC. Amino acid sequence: CASSFSISGRPGNIQYF.

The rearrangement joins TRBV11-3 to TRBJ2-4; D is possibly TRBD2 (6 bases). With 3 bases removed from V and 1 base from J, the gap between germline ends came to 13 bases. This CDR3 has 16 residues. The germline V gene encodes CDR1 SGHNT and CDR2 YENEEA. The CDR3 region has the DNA TGTGCCAGCAGCTTTGGGGGGTTCGAGGCCAAAAACATTCAGTACTTC. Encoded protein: CASSFGGFEAKNIQYF.

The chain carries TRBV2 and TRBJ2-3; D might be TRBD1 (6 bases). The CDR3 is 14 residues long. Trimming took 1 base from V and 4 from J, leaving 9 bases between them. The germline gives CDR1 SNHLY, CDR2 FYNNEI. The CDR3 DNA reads TGTGCCAGCAGTGAAGTACAGGGAGCAGATACGCAGTATTTT. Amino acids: CASSEVQGADTQYF.

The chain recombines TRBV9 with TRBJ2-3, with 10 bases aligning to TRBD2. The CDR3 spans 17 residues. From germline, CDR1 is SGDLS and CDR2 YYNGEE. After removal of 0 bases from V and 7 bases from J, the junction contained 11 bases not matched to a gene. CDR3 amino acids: CASSVDVLAGVRNTQYF. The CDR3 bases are TGTGCCAGCAGCGTAGACGTTCTAGCGGGAGTGAGGAATACGCAGTATTTT.

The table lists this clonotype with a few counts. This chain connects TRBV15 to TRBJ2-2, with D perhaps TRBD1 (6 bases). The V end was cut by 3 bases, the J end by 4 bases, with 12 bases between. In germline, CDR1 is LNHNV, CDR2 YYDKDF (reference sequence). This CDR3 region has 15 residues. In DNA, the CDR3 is TGTGCCACCAGCAGGGACAGAGGAGTCACCGGGGAGCTGTTTTTT. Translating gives CATSRDRGVTGELFF.

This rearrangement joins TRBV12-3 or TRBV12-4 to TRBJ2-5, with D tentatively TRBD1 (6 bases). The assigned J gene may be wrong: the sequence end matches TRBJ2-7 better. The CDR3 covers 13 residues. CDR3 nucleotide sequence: TGTGCCAGCAGATACAGGGTTCCCTACGAGCAGTACTTC. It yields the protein CASRYRVPYEQYF.

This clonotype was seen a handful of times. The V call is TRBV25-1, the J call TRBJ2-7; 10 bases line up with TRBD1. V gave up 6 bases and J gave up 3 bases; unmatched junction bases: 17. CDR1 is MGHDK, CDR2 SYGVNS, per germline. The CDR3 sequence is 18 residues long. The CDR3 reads CASRLRDRGHIDLYEQYF. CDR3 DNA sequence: TGTGCCAGCAGGCTAAGGGACAGGGGACACATAGATCTCTACGAGCAGTACTTC.

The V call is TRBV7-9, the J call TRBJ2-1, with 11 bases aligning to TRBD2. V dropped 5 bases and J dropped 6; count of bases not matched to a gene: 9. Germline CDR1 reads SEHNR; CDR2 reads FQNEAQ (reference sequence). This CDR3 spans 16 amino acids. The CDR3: CASSRGTSGPLNEQFF. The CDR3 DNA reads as TGTGCCAGCAGCCGAGGGACTAGCGGCCCCCTCAATGAGCAGTTCTTC.

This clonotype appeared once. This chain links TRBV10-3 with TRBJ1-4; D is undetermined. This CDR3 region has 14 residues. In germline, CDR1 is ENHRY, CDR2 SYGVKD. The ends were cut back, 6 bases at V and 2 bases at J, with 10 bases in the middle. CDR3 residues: CAISPGATNEKLFF. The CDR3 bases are TGTGCCATCAGCCCAGGAGCGACTAATGAAAAACTGTTTTTT.

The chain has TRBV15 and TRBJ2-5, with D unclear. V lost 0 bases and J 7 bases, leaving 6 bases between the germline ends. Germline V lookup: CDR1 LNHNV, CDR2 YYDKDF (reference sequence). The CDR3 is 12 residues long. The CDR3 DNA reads TGTGCCACCAGCAGAGATTATGTGACCCAGTACTTC. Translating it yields CATSRDYVTQYF.

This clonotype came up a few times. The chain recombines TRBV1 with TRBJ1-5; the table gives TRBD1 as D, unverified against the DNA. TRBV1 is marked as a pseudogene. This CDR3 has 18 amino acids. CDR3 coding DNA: TGCACCAGCAGCCAAGAGAAGGAGTCACAGGAGGGCAATCAGCCCCAGCATTTT. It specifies CTSSQEKESQEGNQPQHF.

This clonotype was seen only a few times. The CDR3 bases are TGTGCCAGCAGCCAAGAAAGGGGCGGCGGACAAGAGACCCAGTACTTC. It translates to CASSQERGGGQETQYF. The chain carries TRBV4-2 and TRBJ2-5, with D possibly matching TRBD1 (5 bases). This CDR3 region has 16 residues. CDR1 LGHNA and CDR2 YNFKEQ come from the germline V gene. Trimming removed 0 bases from V and 2 bases from J, with 13 bases in between.

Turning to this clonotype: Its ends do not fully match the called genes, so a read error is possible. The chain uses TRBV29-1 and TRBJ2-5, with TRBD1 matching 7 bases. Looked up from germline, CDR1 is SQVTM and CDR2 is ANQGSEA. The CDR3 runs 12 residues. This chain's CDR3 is CSVRDSEETQNF. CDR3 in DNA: TGCAGCGTTAGGGACAGCGAAGAGACCCAGAACTTC. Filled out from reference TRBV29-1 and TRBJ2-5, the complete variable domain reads SAVISQKPSRDICQRGTSLTIQCQVDSQVTMMFWYRQQPGQSLTLIATANQGSEATYESGFVIDKFPISRPNLTFSTLTVSNMSPEDSSIYLCSVRDSEETQNFGPGTRLLVL.

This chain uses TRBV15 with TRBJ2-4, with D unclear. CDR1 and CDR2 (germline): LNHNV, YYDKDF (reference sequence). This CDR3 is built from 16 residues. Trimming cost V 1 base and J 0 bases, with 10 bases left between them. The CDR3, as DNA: TGTGCCACCAGCAGAGTACGAGAACTAGCCAAAAACATTCAGTACTTC. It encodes CATSRVRELAKNIQYF.

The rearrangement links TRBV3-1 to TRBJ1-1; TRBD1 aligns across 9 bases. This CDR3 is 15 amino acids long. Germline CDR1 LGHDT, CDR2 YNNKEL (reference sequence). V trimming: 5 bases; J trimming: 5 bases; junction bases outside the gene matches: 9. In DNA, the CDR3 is TGTGCCAGCAGCTTTACAGGGGGCGCGGAGACTGAAGCTTTCTTT. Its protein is CASSFTGGAETEAFF. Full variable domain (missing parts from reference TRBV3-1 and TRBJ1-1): DTAVSQTPKYLVTQMGNDKSIKCEQNLGHDTMYWYKQDSKKFLKIMFSYNNKELIINETVPNRFSPKSPDKAHLNLHINSLELGDSAVYFCASSFTGGAETEAFFGQGTRLTVV.

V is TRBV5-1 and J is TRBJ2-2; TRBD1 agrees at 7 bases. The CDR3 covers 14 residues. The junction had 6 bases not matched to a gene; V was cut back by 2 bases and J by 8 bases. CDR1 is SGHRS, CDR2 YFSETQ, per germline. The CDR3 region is CASSFTGAAGELFF. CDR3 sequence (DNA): TGCGCCAGCAGCTTTACAGGGGCGGCGGGGGAGCTGTTTTTT.

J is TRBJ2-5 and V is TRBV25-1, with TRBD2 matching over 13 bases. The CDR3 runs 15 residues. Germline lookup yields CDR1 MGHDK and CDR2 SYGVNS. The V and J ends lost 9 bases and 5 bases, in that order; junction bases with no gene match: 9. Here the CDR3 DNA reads TGTGCCAGTGTACTAGCGGGAGGGCCGGAGGAGACCCAGTACTTC. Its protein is CASVLAGGPEETQYF.

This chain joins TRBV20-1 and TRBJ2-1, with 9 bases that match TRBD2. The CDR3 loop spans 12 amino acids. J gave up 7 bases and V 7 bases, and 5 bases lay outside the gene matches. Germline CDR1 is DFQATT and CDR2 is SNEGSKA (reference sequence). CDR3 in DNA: TGCAGTGTACAGCGGGGGGCGAATGAGCAGTTCTTC. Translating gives CSVQRGANEQFF.

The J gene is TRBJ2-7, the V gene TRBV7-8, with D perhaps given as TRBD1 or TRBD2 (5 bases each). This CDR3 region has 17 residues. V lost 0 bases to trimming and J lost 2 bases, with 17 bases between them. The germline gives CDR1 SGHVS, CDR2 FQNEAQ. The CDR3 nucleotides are TGTGCCAGCAGCTTAGCGCCGACCGGGACGGAAGCCTACGAGCAGTACTTC. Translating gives CASSLAPTGTEAYEQYF.

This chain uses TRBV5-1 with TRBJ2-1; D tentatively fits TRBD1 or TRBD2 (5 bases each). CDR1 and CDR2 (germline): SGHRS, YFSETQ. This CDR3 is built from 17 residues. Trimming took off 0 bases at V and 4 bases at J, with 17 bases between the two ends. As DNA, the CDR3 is TGCGCCAGCAGCTTGGCAGCCGGCTTGGGGGTTTACAATGAGCAGTTCTTC. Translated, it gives CASSLAAGLGVYNEQFF.

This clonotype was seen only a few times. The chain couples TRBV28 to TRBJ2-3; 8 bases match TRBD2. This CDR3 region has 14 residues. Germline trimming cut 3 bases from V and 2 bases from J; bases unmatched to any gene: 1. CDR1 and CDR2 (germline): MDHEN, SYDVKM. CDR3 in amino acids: CASSFGGDTDTQYF. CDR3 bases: TGTGCCAGCAGTTTCGGGGGGGACACAGATACGCAGTATTTT. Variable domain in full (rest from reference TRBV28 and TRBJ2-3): DVKVTQSSRYLVKRTGEKVFLECVQDMDHENMFWYRQDPGLGLRLIYFSYDVKMKEKGDIPEGYSVSREKKERFSLILESASTNQTSMYLCASSFGGDTDTQYFGPGTRLTVL.